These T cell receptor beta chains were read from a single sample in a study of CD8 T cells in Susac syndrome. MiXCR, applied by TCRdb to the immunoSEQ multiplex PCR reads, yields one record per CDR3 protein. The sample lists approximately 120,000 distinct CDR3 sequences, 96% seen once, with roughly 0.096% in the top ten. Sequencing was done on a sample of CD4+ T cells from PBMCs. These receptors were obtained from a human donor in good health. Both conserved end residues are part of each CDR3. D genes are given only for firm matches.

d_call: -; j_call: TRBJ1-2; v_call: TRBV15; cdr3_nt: TGTGCCACCAGCAGAGATCTAGTAACAGGCAACTATGGCTACACCTTC; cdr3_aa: CATSRDLVTGNYGYTF
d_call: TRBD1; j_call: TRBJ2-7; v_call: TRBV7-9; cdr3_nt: TGTGCCAGCAGCTTGGGGGACAGGAGACCCTACGAGCAGTACTTC; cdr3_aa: CASSLGDRRPYEQYF
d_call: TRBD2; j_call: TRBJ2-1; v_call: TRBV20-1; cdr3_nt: TGCAGTGCTAGTAGGGGACTAGCCTACAATGAGCAGTTCTTC; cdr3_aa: CSASRGLAYNEQFF
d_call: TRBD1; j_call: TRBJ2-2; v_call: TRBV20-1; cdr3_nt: TGCAGTGCTCAATCCCGGGGGACAGGGTACACCGGGGAGCTGTTTTTT; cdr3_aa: CSAQSRGTGYTGELFF
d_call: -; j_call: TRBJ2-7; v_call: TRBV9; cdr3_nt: TGTGCCAGCAGCCCCAGACAGGACGGGCTCGAGCAGTACTTC; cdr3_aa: CASSPRQDGLEQYF
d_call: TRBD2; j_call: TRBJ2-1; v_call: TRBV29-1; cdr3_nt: TGCAGCGTTATGCGGGGGGCAGTAGACAATGAGCAGTTCTTC; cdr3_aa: CSVMRGAVDNEQFF
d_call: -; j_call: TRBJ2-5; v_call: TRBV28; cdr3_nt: TGTGCCAGCAGTTTTGAGTTTGGGATACAAGAGACCCAGTACTTC; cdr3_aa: CASSFEFGIQETQYF
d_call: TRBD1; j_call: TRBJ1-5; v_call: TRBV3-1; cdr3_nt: TGTGCCAGCAGCCCAGGGGGCGAGCAGCCCCAGCATTTT; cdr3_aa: CASSPGGEQPQHF
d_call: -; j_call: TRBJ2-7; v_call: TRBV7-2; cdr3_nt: TGTGCCAGCAGCTTAGCGACAGTCATCGACGAGCAGTACTTC; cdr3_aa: CASSLATVIDEQYF
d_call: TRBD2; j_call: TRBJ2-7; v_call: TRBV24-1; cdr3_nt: TGTGCCTCAACTAGCGTTAGATCCTACGAGCAGTACTTC; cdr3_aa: CASTSVRSYEQYF
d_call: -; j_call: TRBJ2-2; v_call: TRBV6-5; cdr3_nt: TGTGCCAGCAGTTACGCGGCAGGGGTCACCGGGGAGCTGTTTTTT; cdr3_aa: CASSYAAGVTGELFF
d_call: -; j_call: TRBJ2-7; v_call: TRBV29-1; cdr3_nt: TGCAGCGTGGGGGACACCCGCTACGAGCAGTACTTC; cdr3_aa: CSVGDTRYEQYF
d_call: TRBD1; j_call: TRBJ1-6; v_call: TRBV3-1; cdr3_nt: TGTGCCAGCAGGGATCGGGACAGGGGAGGATCACCCCTCCACTTT; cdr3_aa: CASRDRDRGGSPLHF
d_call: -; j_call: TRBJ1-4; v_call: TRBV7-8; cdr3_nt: TGTGCCAGCAAAAGGGGTCGAGCAACTAATGAAAAACTGTTTTTT; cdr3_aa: CASKRGRATNEKLFF
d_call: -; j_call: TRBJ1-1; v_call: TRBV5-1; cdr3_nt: TGCGCCAGCAGCTTGGTAGCTGGCATGAACACTGAAGCTTTCTTT; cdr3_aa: CASSLVAGMNTEAFF
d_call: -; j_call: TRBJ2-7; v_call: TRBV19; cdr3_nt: TGTGCCAGTAAAGGCCCCGTGGGACGAAGACGTCGGGTCGAGCAGTACTTC; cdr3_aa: CASKGPVGRRRRVEQYF